The TCR beta chain under discussion was sequenced for a study of Ad26.COV2.S vaccination and SARS-CoV-2 variants. General observations from the study: Researchers cautioned that TCR breadth and depth analyses may have underestimated total T cell responses. Vaccine and placebo recipients had comparable breadth of non-spike TCRs. Reportedly, spike-specific CD8+ and CD4+ T cell responses achieved substantial breadth once vaccination had taken place. While placebo recipients had lower spike-specific TCR breadth, vaccine recipients had more.

This CDR3 is 15 amino acids long. CDR1 and CDR2 from the germline V gene are KGHSH and LQKENI. The V and J ends lost 3 bases and 5 bases, in that order; junction bases with no gene match: 5. The repertoire was sequenced with immunoSEQ multiplex PCR; TCRdb's copy has only in-frame clones and lacks some. The table lists approximately 340,000 clones, about 91% of them singletons. In regard to this clone: Antigen unknown.

The source is a human donor who had recovered from COVID-19. The sample consisted of peripheral blood, taken after recovery from COVID-19. The V and J genes are TRBV18 and TRBJ1-3; TRBD1 matches at 9 bases. CDR3 region: CASSPPGTGRNTIYF. The DNA for the CDR3 is TGTGCCAGCTCACCTCCCGGGACAGGGAGAAACACCATATATTTT. The complete variable domain, with remaining parts taken from reference TRBV18 and TRBJ1-3, reads NAGVMQNPRHLVRRRGQEARLRCSPMKGHSHVYWYRQLPEEGLKFMVYLQKENIIDESGMPKERFSAEFPKEGPSILRIQQVVRGDSAAYFCASSPPGTGRNTIYFGEGSWLTVV.